These 3 T cell receptor beta chains were all obtained from the same sample, sequenced in a study of blood T cell repertoires in COVID-19 (dated by TCRdb to 2019 to 2021). Library prep was done by the immunoSEQ multiplex PCR assay. TCRdb holds this immuneACCESS table with in-frame rearrangements only. Some clones are missing; in checked studies, unresolved V genes explain under half, and the rest has no known cause. This sample gives roughly 120,000 clones in total; approximately 74% of them show up just once. 4.5% to 6% of the sample is held by the ten biggest clonotypes. The sequenced sample consisted of peripheral blood. These receptors all stem from a man aged 80 or over with COVID-19, enrolled during active disease.

This clone appeared a single time. The genes are TRBV28 and TRBJ1-5; TRBD1 might be the D (5 bases). Trimming removed 0 bases from V and 7 bases from J, with 10 bases in between. The CDR3 is made up of 14 amino acids. Germline assignment: CDR1 MDHEN and CDR2 SYDVKM. This CDR3 is CASSLWGGVQPQHF. CDR3 DNA: TGTGCCAGCAGTTTATGGGGAGGGGTGCAGCCCCAGCATTTT.

CDR3 protein: CASSVFPDTSLSLYGYTF. The CDR3 DNA reads as TGTGCCAGCAGCGTATTTCCGGACACCTCTCTATCCCTCTATGGCTACACCTTC. The J gene is TRBJ1-2, the V gene TRBV9, with D perhaps TRBD1 (5 bases). V was clipped by 1 base and J by 4 bases, with 23 bases between them. The CDR3 length is 18 residues. CDR1 is SGDLS and CDR2 is YYNGEE in the germline V gene.

This chain connects TRBV13 to TRBJ2-3; 8 positions agree with TRBD2. J was trimmed by 2 bases and V by 0 bases; bases with no gene match: 1. The CDR3 runs to 15 residues. CDR1 is PRHDT and CDR2 is FYEKMQ in the germline V gene (reference sequence). The CDR3 DNA follows: TGTGCCAGCAGCTTAGGCGGGAGGGCCACAGATACGCAGTATTTT. This encodes CASSLGGRATDTQYF.